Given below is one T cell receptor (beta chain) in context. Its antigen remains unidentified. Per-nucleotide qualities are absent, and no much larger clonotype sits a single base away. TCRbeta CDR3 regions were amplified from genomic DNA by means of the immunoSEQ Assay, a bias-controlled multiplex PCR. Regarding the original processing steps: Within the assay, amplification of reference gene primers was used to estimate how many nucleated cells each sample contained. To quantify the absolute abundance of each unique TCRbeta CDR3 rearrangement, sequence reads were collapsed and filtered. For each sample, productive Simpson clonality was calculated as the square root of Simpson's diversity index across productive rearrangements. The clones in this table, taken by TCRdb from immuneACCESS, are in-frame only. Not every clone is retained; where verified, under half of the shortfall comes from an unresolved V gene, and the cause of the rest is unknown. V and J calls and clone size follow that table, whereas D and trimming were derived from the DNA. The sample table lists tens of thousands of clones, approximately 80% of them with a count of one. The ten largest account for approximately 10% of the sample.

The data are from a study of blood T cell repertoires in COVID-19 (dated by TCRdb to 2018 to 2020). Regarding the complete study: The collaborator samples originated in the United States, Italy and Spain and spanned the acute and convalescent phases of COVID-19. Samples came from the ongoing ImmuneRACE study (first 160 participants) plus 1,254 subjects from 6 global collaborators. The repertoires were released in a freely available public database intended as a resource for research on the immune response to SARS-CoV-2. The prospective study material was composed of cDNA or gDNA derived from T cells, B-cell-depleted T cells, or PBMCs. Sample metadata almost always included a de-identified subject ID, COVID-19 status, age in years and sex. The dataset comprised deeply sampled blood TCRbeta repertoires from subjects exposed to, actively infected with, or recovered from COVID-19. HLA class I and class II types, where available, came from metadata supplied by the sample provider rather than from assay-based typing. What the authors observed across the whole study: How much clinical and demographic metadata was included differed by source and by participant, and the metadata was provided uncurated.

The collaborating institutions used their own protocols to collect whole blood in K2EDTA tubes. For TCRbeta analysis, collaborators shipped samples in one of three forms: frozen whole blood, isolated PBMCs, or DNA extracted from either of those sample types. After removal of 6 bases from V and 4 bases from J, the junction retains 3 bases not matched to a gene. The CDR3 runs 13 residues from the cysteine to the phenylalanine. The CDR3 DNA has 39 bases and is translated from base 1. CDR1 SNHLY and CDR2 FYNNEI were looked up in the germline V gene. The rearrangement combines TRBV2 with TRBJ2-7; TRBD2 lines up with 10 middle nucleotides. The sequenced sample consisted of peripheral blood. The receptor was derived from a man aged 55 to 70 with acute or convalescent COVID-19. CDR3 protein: CASRAGGPYEQYF. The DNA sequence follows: TGTGCCAGCAGAGCGGGGGGGCCTTACGAGCAGTACTTC.